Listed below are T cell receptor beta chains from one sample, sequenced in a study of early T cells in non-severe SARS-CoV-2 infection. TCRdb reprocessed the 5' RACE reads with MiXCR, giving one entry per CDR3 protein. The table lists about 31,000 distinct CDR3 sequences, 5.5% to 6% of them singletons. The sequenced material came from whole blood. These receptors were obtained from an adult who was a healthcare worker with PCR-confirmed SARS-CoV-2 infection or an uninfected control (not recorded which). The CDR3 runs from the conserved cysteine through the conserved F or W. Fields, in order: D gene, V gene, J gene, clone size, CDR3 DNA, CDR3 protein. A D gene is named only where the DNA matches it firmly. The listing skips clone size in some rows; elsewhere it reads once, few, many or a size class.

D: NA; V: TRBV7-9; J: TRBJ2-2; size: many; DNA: TGTGCCAGCAGCCCGCCGACGAACACCGGGGAGCTGTTTTTT; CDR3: CASSPPTNTGELFF
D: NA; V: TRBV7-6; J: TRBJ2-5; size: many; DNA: TGTGCCAGCAGCTTGGTAGGGGAGACCCAGTACTTC; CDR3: CASSLVGETQYF
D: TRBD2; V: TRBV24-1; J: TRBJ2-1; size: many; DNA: TGTGCCACCAGTGATTCGGGGGGAAAGCAGTTCTTC; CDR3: CATSDSGGKQFF
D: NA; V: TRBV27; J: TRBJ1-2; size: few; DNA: TGTGCCAGCAGTTCGGGGTACGCTAACTATGGCTACACCTTC; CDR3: CASSSGYANYGYTF
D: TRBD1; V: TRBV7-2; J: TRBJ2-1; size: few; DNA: TGTGCCAGCAGCTTGGACAGGATTTTTGGTGAGCAGTTCTTC; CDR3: CASSLDRIFGEQFF
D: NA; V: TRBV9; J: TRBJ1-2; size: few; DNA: TGTGCCAGCAGCGTAAGCCCGAAGGGTGGGTTCTATGGCTACACCTTC; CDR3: CASSVSPKGGFYGYTF
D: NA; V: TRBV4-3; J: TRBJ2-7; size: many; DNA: TGCGCCAGCAGCCAAGATTCACAGGGTGTAGGATACGAGCAGTACTTC; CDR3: CASSQDSQGVGYEQYF
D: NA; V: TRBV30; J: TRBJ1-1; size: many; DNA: TGTGCCCAGCAGCCGGGCATGAACACTGAAGCTTTCTTT; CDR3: CAQQPGMNTEAFF
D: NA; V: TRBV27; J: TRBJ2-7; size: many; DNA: TGTGCCAGCCATTTGAAACCCCAAAAGGGGAGAGGTTCCGAGCAGTACTTC; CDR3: CASHLKPQKGRGSEQYF
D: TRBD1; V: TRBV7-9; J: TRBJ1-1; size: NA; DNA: TGTGCCAGCAGCCTGACAGGGGTGGTAGATGAAGCTTTCTTT; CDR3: CASSLTGVVDEAFF
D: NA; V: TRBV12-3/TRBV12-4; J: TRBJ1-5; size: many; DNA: TGTGCCAGTGGTCTTGAGGGGCGCGTAGTTCAGCCCCAGCATTTT; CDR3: CASGLEGRVVQPQHF
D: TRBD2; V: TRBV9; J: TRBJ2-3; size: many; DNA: TGTGCCAGCAGCGTAGCCGTAGCGGGAGGGGCAGATACGCAGTATTTT; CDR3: CASSVAVAGGADTQYF
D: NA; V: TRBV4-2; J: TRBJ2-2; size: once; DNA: TGTGCCAGCAGCCTCAAGGCGGCGAACACCGGGGAGCTGTTTTTT; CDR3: CASSLKAANTGELFF
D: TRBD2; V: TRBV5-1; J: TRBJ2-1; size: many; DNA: TGCGCCAGCACACCTGGGACTAGCGGGAGAAATGAGCAGTTCTTC; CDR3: CASTPGTSGRNEQFF
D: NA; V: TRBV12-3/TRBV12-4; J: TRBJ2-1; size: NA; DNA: TGTGCCAGCAGTTTCGGTGCGGGAAGTAACCATGAGCAGTTCTTC; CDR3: CASSFGAGSNHEQFF
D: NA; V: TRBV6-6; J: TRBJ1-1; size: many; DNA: TGTGCCAGCATGGAGGTTAGGGAGAACACTGAAGCTTTCTTT; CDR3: CASMEVRENTEAFF
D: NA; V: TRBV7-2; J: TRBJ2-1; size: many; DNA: TGTGCCAGCAGCTTACTCGGCCCGCCGGGGGATGAGCAGTTCTTC; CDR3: CASSLLGPPGDEQFF
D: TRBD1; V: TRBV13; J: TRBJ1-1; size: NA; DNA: TGTGCCAGCACCTCAGGGGGCAGGACTGAAGCTTTCTTT; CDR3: CASTSGGRTEAFF
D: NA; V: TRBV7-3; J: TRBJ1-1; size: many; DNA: TGTGCCAGCAGCTTAGGGCCAAGCACTGAAGCTTTCTTT; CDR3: CASSLGPSTEAFF
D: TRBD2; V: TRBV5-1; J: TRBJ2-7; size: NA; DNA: TGCGCCAGCAGCTTGGGGGGGACTAGCGGCCTCTACGAGCAGTACTTC; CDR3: CASSLGGTSGLYEQYF
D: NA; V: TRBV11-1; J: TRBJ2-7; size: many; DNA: TGTGCCAGCAGCTTAGCGGGGGCTAGCCGCCTGTACGAGCAGTACTTC; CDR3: CASSLAGASRLYEQYF
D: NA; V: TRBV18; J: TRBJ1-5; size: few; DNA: TGTGCCAGCTCACCACAAGATAGCAATCAGCCCCAGCATTTT; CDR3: CASSPQDSNQPQHF
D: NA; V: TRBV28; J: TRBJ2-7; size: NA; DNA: TGTGTCAGCAGCCCCCTGGACCTGGGGCTGGCCTACGAGCAGTACTTC; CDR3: CVSSPLDLGLAYEQYF
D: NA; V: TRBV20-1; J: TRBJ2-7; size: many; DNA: TGCAGTGCTAGAGAGGGCCCGGTGAGAAGGGGTGAGATCTACGAGCAGTACTTC; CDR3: CSAREGPVRRGEIYEQYF
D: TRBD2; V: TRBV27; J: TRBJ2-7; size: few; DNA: TGTGCCAGCATCCGACTAGCGGGCCACTACGAGCAGTACTTC; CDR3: CASIRLAGHYEQYF
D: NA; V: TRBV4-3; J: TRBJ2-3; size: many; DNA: TGCGCCAGCAGCCATGGGCGTCAGGGGGGAGATACGCAGTATTTT; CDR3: CASSHGRQGGDTQYF
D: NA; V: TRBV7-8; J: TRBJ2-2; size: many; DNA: TGTGCCAGCAGCTACCACTGGGGACAGAACACCGGGGAGCTGTTTTTT; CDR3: CASSYHWGQNTGELFF
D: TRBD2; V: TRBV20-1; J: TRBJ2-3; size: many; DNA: TGCAGTGCTAGAGGAGCGGGAGGGCCAGATACGCAGTATTTT; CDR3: CSARGAGGPDTQYF
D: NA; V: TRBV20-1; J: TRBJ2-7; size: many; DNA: TGCAGTGCTAGAGACCCAGAACCCCCTTACGAGCAGTACTTC; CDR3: CSARDPEPPYEQYF
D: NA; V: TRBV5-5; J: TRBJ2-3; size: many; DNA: TGTGCCAGCAGCCGGGTCCGAACTAGCACAGATACGCAGTATTTT; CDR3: CASSRVRTSTDTQYF
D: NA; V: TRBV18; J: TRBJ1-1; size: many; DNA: TGTGCCAGCTCAAACGGGGAGGGCACTGAAGCTTTCTTT; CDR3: CASSNGEGTEAFF
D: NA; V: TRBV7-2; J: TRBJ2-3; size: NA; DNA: TGTGCCAGGAGCCCTAGCGAGAGCCCAGATACGCAGTATTTT; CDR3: CARSPSESPDTQYF
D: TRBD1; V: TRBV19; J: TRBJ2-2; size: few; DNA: TGTGCCAGTAAGGGGACAGACCTTTACACCGGGGAGCTGTTTTTT; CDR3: CASKGTDLYTGELFF
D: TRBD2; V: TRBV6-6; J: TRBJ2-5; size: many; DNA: TGTGCCAGCAGTTACCATTACGGGGGGGAGACCCAGTACTTC; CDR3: CASSYHYGGETQYF
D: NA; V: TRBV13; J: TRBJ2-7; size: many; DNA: TGTGCCAGCAGCTTGGGACGTTCACCTTGGGTCTACGAGCAGTACTTC; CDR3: CASSLGRSPWVYEQYF
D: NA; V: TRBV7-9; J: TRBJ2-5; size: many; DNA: TGTGCCAGCAGCTTTGGACGGCTACACCAAGAGACCCAGTACTTC; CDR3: CASSFGRLHQETQYF
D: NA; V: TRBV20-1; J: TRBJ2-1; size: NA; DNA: TGCGCAGCACTGACAGACTCCTACAATGAGCAGTTCTTC; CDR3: CAALTDSYNEQFF
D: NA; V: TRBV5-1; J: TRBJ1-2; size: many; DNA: TGCGCCAGCAGCTTGGACTTCCGGACGGGGGAGGGCTACACCTTC; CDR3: CASSLDFRTGEGYTF
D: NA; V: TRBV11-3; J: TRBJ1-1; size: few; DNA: TGTGCCAGCAGCTTAAGAGGAGGCAGCAAGAACACTGAAGCTTTCTTT; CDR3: CASSLRGGSKNTEAFF
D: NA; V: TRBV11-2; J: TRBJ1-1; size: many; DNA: TGTGCCAGCAGCTTAGTCTGGTCGGGTGACACTGAAGCTTTCTTT; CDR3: CASSLVWSGDTEAFF
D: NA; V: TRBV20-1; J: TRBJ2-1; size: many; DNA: TGCAGTGCTAGAGTACTAGCCCGTCCCTACAATGAGCAGTTCTTC; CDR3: CSARVLARPYNEQFF
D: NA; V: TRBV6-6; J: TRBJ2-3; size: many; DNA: TGTGCCAGCAGTTACCCAGGGGCGGCAGATACGCAGTATTTT; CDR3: CASSYPGAADTQYF
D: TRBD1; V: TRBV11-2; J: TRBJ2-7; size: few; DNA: TGTGCCAGCAGCAGGCCGGGACAGGGAGGGGACGAGCAGTACTTC; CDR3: CASSRPGQGGDEQYF
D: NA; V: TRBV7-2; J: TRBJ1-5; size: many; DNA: TGTGCCAGCAGCTTAGTGGGTGGGGGACTAGGCAATCAGCCCCAGCATTTT; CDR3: CASSLVGGGLGNQPQHF
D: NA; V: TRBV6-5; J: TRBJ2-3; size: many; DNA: TGTGCCAGCAGTTACGAGTGGGGGCGAAGGGCCACAGATACGCAGTATTTT; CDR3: CASSYEWGRRATDTQYF
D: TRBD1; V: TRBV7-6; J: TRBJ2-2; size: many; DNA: TGTGCCAGCAGCCCTTCGACAGGGGGGGCCGGGGAGCTGTTTTTT; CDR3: CASSPSTGGAGELFF
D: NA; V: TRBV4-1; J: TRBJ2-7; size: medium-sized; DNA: TGCGCCAGCAGCCAAGCGACCGCCTACGATGAGCAGTACTTC; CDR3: CASSQATAYDEQYF
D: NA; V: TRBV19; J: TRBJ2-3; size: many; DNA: TGTGCCAGTAGTATACGCACAGATACGCAGTATTTT; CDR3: CASSIRTDTQYF
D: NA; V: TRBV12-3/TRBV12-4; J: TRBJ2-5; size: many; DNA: TGTGCCAGCAGTTTCGCGCAGATTCAAGAGACCCAGTACTTC; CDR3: CASSFAQIQETQYF
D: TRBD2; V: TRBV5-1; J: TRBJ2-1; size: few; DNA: TGCGCCAGCAGCCCTAGCGGGAGGGACTATGAGCAGTTCTTC; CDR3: CASSPSGRDYEQFF
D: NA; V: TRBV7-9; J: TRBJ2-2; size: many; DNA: TGTGCCAGCAGCCCAGGACAGAACACCGGGGAGCTGTTTTTT; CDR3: CASSPGQNTGELFF
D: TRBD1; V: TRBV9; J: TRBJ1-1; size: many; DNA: TGTGCCAGCAGCGTAGGGACAGGGAGGGGGTCCGAAGCTTTCTTT; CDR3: CASSVGTGRGSEAFF
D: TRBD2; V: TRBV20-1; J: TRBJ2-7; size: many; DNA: TGCAGTGCTAGAGTCGGCGGGAGGGCCTACGAGCAGTACTTC; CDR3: CSARVGGRAYEQYF